Listed below are T cell receptor beta chains from one sample, sequenced in a study of T cells after yellow fever vaccination. TCRdb re-derived calls from the 5' RACE reads in MiXCR, one entry per CDR3 protein. The sample holds approximately 250,000 distinct CDR3 sequences; roughly 6.3% are singletons and the top ten take 1% to 1.2%. The sequencing here drew on CD4+ T cells sorted from PBMCs, taken on the day of the yellow fever booster vaccination. The receptors were gathered from a man under 40 who received the YFV17D yellow fever vaccine. CDR3s include the opening cysteine and the closing phenylalanine or tryptophan. D genes are given only for firm matches. Expanded clones are given a class, and other clones once, few, many or no size at all.

CDR3nt: TGCAGTGCTCTCAGCGGCACCGGGGAGCTGTTTTTT
CDR3aa: CSALSGTGELFF
v_gene: TRBV20-1
j_gene: TRBJ2-2
abundance: few
d_gene: NA

CDR3nt: TGTGCCAGCAGTGCCTCGACTAGCGGGAGTCTAGATACGCAGTATTTT
CDR3aa: CASSASTSGSLDTQYF
v_gene: TRBV2
j_gene: TRBJ2-3
abundance: many
d_gene: TRBD2

CDR3nt: TGCAGTGCTAAAGGACAGTCCTACGAGCAGTACTTC
CDR3aa: CSAKGQSYEQYF
v_gene: TRBV20-1
j_gene: TRBJ2-7
abundance: NA
d_gene: NA

CDR3nt: TGCAGCGTACTAGCGGAGTCGGGTTCCGATACGCAGTATTTT
CDR3aa: CSVLAESGSDTQYF
v_gene: TRBV29-1
j_gene: TRBJ2-3
abundance: many
d_gene: TRBD2

CDR3nt: TGCAGCGTTGAGGATGGACAGATAGAAGAGACCCAGTACTTC
CDR3aa: CSVEDGQIEETQYF
v_gene: TRBV29-1
j_gene: TRBJ2-5
abundance: many
d_gene: NA

CDR3nt: TGTGCCAGCAGCTTAGAAGCCGGACTGGCCTACAATGAGCAGTTCTTC
CDR3aa: CASSLEAGLAYNEQFF
v_gene: TRBV7-8
j_gene: TRBJ2-1
abundance: NA
d_gene: NA

CDR3nt: TGCGCCAGCAGCCAAGAAGAGGGGGCAGCTTTCTTT
CDR3aa: CASSQEEGAAFF
v_gene: TRBV4-1
j_gene: TRBJ1-1
abundance: few
d_gene: TRBD1

CDR3nt: TGCGCCAGCAGTCAATCGTACAAAACAGGGAACACTGAAGCTTTCTTT
CDR3aa: CASSQSYKTGNTEAFF
v_gene: TRBV23-1
j_gene: TRBJ1-1
abundance: NA
d_gene: NA

CDR3nt: TGCGCCAGCAGCCGAACCGGGACTTTCACGTACGAGCAGTACTTC
CDR3aa: CASSRTGTFTYEQYF
v_gene: TRBV5-1
j_gene: TRBJ2-7
abundance: NA
d_gene: NA

CDR3nt: TGTGCCAGCAGCGTAGTTTCGGGAACTCTTTGGAACACCGGGGAGCTGTTTTTT
CDR3aa: CASSVVSGTLWNTGELFF
v_gene: TRBV9
j_gene: TRBJ2-2
abundance: NA
d_gene: NA

CDR3nt: TGCTGTGCTAGGACCCTCGCGGGAGGATTCACCGGGGAGCTGTTTTTT
CDR3aa: CCARTLAGGFTGELFF
v_gene: TRBV20-1
j_gene: TRBJ2-2
abundance: once
d_gene: TRBD2

CDR3nt: TGCGCCAGCAGTGGTCAACTGACAGAGACCCAGTACTTC
CDR3aa: CASSGQLTETQYF
v_gene: TRBV10-2
j_gene: TRBJ2-5
abundance: NA
d_gene: NA

CDR3nt: TGTGCCAGTAGCCCAGTTAGGGGCGCGAAAGGACATCACGAGCAGTACTTC
CDR3aa: CASSPVRGAKGHHEQYF
v_gene: TRBV19
j_gene: TRBJ2-7
abundance: few
d_gene: NA

CDR3nt: TGTGCCAGCAGTTACGGGCAGCTCTCCTACGAGCAGTACTTC
CDR3aa: CASSYGQLSYEQYF
v_gene: TRBV6-5
j_gene: TRBJ2-7
abundance: NA
d_gene: NA

CDR3nt: TGTGCCAGCTCAATACAGGGCCCCTACTACAATGAGCAGTTCTTC
CDR3aa: CASSIQGPYYNEQFF
v_gene: TRBV18
j_gene: TRBJ2-1
abundance: few
d_gene: NA

CDR3nt: TGTGCCAGCAGCTCCGGGGTATGGCCGTATGAGCAGTTCTTC
CDR3aa: CASSSGVWPYEQFF
v_gene: TRBV7-9
j_gene: TRBJ2-1
abundance: few
d_gene: NA

CDR3nt: TGTGCCAGCAGTTTCGGGACTGGGGCCGTCCAGCCCCAGCATTTT
CDR3aa: CASSFGTGAVQPQHF
v_gene: TRBV12-3/TRBV12-4
j_gene: TRBJ1-5
abundance: NA
d_gene: NA

CDR3nt: TGCAGTGCTAGAGAGGTGAGGCAGGCTAATCAGCCCCAGCATTTT
CDR3aa: CSAREVRQANQPQHF
v_gene: TRBV20-1
j_gene: TRBJ1-5
abundance: many
d_gene: NA

CDR3nt: TGTGCCAGCAGCTTAGGGGGGGGTCCAGAGACCCAGTACTTC
CDR3aa: CASSLGGGPETQYF
v_gene: TRBV7-2
j_gene: TRBJ2-5
abundance: many
d_gene: TRBD2

CDR3nt: TGCGCCAGCAGCTTGGGGGCCGTAGCCAAAAACATTCAGTACTTC
CDR3aa: CASSLGAVAKNIQYF
v_gene: TRBV5-1
j_gene: TRBJ2-4
abundance: many
d_gene: NA

CDR3nt: TGCAGTGCTAGAAGACAGGGAAGTAATCAGCCCCAGCATTTT
CDR3aa: CSARRQGSNQPQHF
v_gene: TRBV20-1
j_gene: TRBJ1-5
abundance: few
d_gene: TRBD1

CDR3nt: TGTGCCAGCTCACCGTCACCAATCGCGAACACCGGGGAGCTGTTTTTT
CDR3aa: CASSPSPIANTGELFF
v_gene: TRBV18
j_gene: TRBJ2-2
abundance: many
d_gene: NA

CDR3nt: TGTGCCAGCAGCTCTGGACAGGGTGAGGCTCAGCCCCAGCATTTT
CDR3aa: CASSSGQGEAQPQHF
v_gene: TRBV28
j_gene: TRBJ1-5
abundance: NA
d_gene: TRBD1

CDR3nt: TGTGCCAGCAGTTTTCTAGCGGAAAACACAGATACGCAGTATTTT
CDR3aa: CASSFLAENTDTQYF
v_gene: TRBV12-3/TRBV12-4
j_gene: TRBJ2-3
abundance: few
d_gene: TRBD2

CDR3nt: TGTGCCAGCAGCGCTGGACTGGGCGCGGGTGAGCAGTTCTTC
CDR3aa: CASSAGLGAGEQFF
v_gene: TRBV7-6
j_gene: TRBJ2-1
abundance: few
d_gene: NA

CDR3nt: TGTGCCTGGTTCGGAAGGAGTGATGGGGCCAACGTCCTGACTTTC
CDR3aa: CAWFGRSDGANVLTF
v_gene: TRBV30
j_gene: TRBJ2-6
abundance: many
d_gene: NA

CDR3nt: TGTGCCGCAGGTGGGGACGTGAATTCACCCCTCCACTTT
CDR3aa: CAAGGDVNSPLHF
v_gene: TRBV24-1
j_gene: TRBJ1-6
abundance: few
d_gene: NA

CDR3nt: TGTGCCAGCAGCCAGAGCCGACTAGCCTTGGATACGCAGTATTTT
CDR3aa: CASSQSRLALDTQYF
v_gene: TRBV7-9
j_gene: TRBJ2-3
abundance: NA
d_gene: TRBD2

CDR3nt: TGCGCCAGCAGCTTGTCGCTAGCGGGAGACACAGATACGCAGTATTTT
CDR3aa: CASSLSLAGDTDTQYF
v_gene: TRBV5-1
j_gene: TRBJ2-3
abundance: many
d_gene: TRBD2

CDR3nt: TGCAGTGCTACGAATCCGGTTAACTATGGCTACACCTTC
CDR3aa: CSATNPVNYGYTF
v_gene: TRBV20-1
j_gene: TRBJ1-2
abundance: few
d_gene: NA

CDR3nt: TGCGCCAGCAGCCCAAACAGGGTTAACACTGAAGCTTTCTTT
CDR3aa: CASSPNRVNTEAFF
v_gene: TRBV5-1
j_gene: TRBJ1-1
abundance: many
d_gene: NA

CDR3nt: TGTGCCACCAGCAGAGATCCTGGGACACCGGAGACCCAGTACTTC
CDR3aa: CATSRDPGTPETQYF
v_gene: TRBV15
j_gene: TRBJ2-5
abundance: few
d_gene: NA

CDR3nt: TGTGCCAGCAGCCACCCCAGCGGGAGGGCCTACAATGAGCAGTTCTTC
CDR3aa: CASSHPSGRAYNEQFF
v_gene: TRBV9
j_gene: TRBJ2-1
abundance: few
d_gene: TRBD2

CDR3nt: TGTGCCAGCAGCCCCGTTGGAGGGGGCTATGGCTACACCTTC
CDR3aa: CASSPVGGGYGYTF
v_gene: TRBV9
j_gene: TRBJ1-2
abundance: many
d_gene: NA

CDR3nt: TGCGCCAGCAGCCAAGAAGGGGCAAGGAACACTGAAGCTTTCTTT
CDR3aa: CASSQEGARNTEAFF
v_gene: TRBV4-3
j_gene: TRBJ1-1
abundance: many
d_gene: NA

CDR3nt: TGTGCCAGCACTATAAAAGGGGGTACAGGGCGAAGCACTGAAGCTTTCTTT
CDR3aa: CASTIKGGTGRSTEAFF
v_gene: TRBV2
j_gene: TRBJ1-1
abundance: few
d_gene: NA

CDR3nt: TGTGCCAGCTCCCCAAACCAAGAGACCCAGTACTTC
CDR3aa: CASSPNQETQYF
v_gene: TRBV18
j_gene: TRBJ2-5
abundance: many
d_gene: NA

CDR3nt: TGTGCCAGCAGGCGGGAGTTAATCCAGTACCAAGAGACCCAGTACTTC
CDR3aa: CASRRELIQYQETQYF
v_gene: TRBV6-2/TRBV6-3
j_gene: TRBJ2-5
abundance: NA
d_gene: TRBD2

CDR3nt: TGCGCCAGCAGGCCCGAATCAGGGGAAATCACCGGGGAGCTGTTTTTT
CDR3aa: CASRPESGEITGELFF
v_gene: TRBV23-1
j_gene: TRBJ2-2
abundance: NA
d_gene: NA

CDR3nt: TGTGCCAGCCTTCAACGGGGGGAGACCCAGTACTTC
CDR3aa: CASLQRGETQYF
v_gene: TRBV7-9
j_gene: TRBJ2-5
abundance: NA
d_gene: NA

CDR3nt: TGCAGTGCAAAGGGACTAGACACCGGGGAGCTGTTTTTT
CDR3aa: CSAKGLDTGELFF
v_gene: TRBV20-1
j_gene: TRBJ2-2
abundance: few
d_gene: TRBD2

CDR3nt: TGTGCCAGCAGGAGAGTTGGGGCGGGAGGAAGCACAGATACGCAGTATTTT
CDR3aa: CASRRVGAGGSTDTQYF
v_gene: TRBV7-8
j_gene: TRBJ2-3
abundance: many
d_gene: TRBD2

CDR3nt: TGTGCCAGCAGGCCAGGGGGAGGGGGTCAGTACTTC
CDR3aa: CASRPGGGGQYF
v_gene: TRBV12-3/TRBV12-4
j_gene: TRBJ2-7
abundance: NA
d_gene: NA

CDR3nt: TGTGCCAGCAGCCAAGTCCGGGGATATAATTCACCCCTCCACTTT
CDR3aa: CASSQVRGYNSPLHF
v_gene: TRBV14
j_gene: TRBJ1-6
abundance: few
d_gene: NA

CDR3nt: TGTGCCAGTAGTCCTCTGGGACAGGCAGATACGCAGTATTTT
CDR3aa: CASSPLGQADTQYF
v_gene: TRBV19
j_gene: TRBJ2-3
abundance: NA
d_gene: TRBD1

CDR3nt: TGTGCCAGCAGCGACCGGTGGGCCGAATCCACAGATACGCAGTATTTT
CDR3aa: CASSDRWAESTDTQYF
v_gene: TRBV7-6
j_gene: TRBJ2-3
abundance: many
d_gene: NA

CDR3nt: TGCGCCAGCAAGTGGGAGGCGCTGAACACTGAAGCTTTCTTT
CDR3aa: CASKWEALNTEAFF
v_gene: TRBV5-1
j_gene: TRBJ1-1
abundance: many
d_gene: NA

CDR3nt: TGCGCCAGCAGCCACGAAATGCTCACCGGGGAGCTGTTTTTT
CDR3aa: CASSHEMLTGELFF
v_gene: TRBV5-1
j_gene: TRBJ2-2
abundance: NA
d_gene: NA

CDR3nt: TGTGCCAGCAGCCGAGACGGACTAGCGGGAGGGCCTCGACGGTTTGAGCAGTTCTTC
CDR3aa: CASSRDGLAGGPRRFEQFF
v_gene: TRBV7-3
j_gene: TRBJ2-1
abundance: few
d_gene: TRBD2